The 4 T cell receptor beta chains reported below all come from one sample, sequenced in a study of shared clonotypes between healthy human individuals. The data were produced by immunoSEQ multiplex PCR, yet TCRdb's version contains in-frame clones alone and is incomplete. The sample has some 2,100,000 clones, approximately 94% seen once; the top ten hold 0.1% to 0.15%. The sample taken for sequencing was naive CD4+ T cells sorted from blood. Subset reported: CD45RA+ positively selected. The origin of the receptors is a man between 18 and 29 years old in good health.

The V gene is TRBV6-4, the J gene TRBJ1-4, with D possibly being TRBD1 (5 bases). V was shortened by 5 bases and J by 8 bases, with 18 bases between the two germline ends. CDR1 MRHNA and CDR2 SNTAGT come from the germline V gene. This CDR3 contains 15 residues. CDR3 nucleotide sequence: TGTGCCAGCAGTTGGGGACCAGCGTTAGGGGAAAAACTGTTTTTT. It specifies CASSWGPALGEKLFF.

DNA of the CDR3: TGCGCCAGCACCCCGACGGTGAACACTGAAGCTTTCTTT. Translated, it gives CASTPTVNTEAFF. The chain carries TRBV5-1 and TRBJ1-1; no firm D call. The CDR3 length is 13 residues. CDR1 is SGHRS and CDR2 is YFSETQ in the germline V gene. V lost 6 bases to trimming and J lost 0 bases, with 9 bases between them.

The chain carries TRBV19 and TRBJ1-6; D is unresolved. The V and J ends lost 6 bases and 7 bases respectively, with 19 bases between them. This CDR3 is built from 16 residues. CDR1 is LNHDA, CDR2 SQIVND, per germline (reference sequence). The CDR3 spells CASSSHTGSFNSPLHF. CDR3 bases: TGTGCCAGTAGCTCCCATACGGGCTCCTTCAATTCACCCCTCCACTTT.

The CDR3 DNA is TGCGCCAGCAGCTTGGAGGGTGGGCTAGATCGGTTCTTC. This encodes CASSLEGGLDRFF. The gene calls are TRBV5-1 and TRBJ2-1; the D is unclear. Per the germline V gene, CDR1 is SGHRS and CDR2 is YFSETQ. V lost 0 bases and J lost 15, with 16 bases in between. The CDR3 is 13 amino acids.